The present entry profiles one T cell receptor (beta chain) with its context. Clones were sequenced by immunoSEQ multiplex PCR, and TCRdb holds only the in-frame ones, with some missing. The top ten clones hold 0.95% to 1.5% of a sample with under 95,000 clones, roughly four fifths of them seen once. This entry comes from a study of blood T cell repertoires in COVID-19. This CDR3 has 14 residues. The ends were cut back, 0 bases at V and 5 bases at J, with 10 bases in the middle. Germline V CDR1 and CDR2: LGHNA, YNFKEQ. Sequenced material: peripheral blood. The source is a woman over 75 with acute or convalescent COVID-19. V and J are TRBV4-2 and TRBJ2-5; a weak D match, TRBD2 (5 bases). The CDR3 loop is CASSQEITGETQYF. The CDR3 DNA follows: TGTGCCAGCAGCCAAGAGATCACGGGGGAGACCCAGTACTTC.